These 5 T cell receptor beta chains originate from one sample sequenced in a study of blood T cell repertoires in COVID-19. The protocol was immunoSEQ multiplex PCR, while the TCRdb copy is restricted to in-frame clones and leaves out a portion. The sample yields about 210,000 clones, roughly 89% seen once. The specimen was PBMCs or T cells enriched from blood (not recorded which). These receptors all stem from a woman aged 25 to 39 who had been exposed to COVID-19.

The rearrangement links TRBV4-2 to TRBJ1-6, with D perhaps TRBD1 (6 bases). The CDR3 sequence is 19 residues long. V was cut by 0 bases and J by 3 bases, with 18 bases left in between. Per the germline V gene, CDR1 is LGHNA and CDR2 is YNFKEQ. The CDR3 region has the DNA TGTGCCAGCAGCCAAGATTCGACAGGTGGTCGGGTCTATAATTCACCCCTCCACTTT. Translated: CASSQDSTGGRVYNSPLHF.

In DNA, the CDR3 is TGTGCCAGCAGCTCCGAACCGGGACAGGGATTCAAGTCCTACGAGCAGTACTTC. It encodes CASSSEPGQGFKSYEQYF. The chain employs TRBV5-5 and TRBJ2-7; TRBD1 aligns across 9 bases. With 3 bases clipped from V and 1 base from J, the junction kept 14 bases outside the gene matches. The CDR3 extends over 18 amino acids. Germline V CDR1 and CDR2: SGHKS, YYEKEE (reference sequence).

This clone appeared a few times. The chain has TRBV19 and TRBJ1-5; 8 bases match TRBD1. The V segment lost 4 bases and the J segment 3 bases; nucleotides outside the gene matches: 5. Per the germline V gene, CDR1 is LNHDA and CDR2 is SQIVND (reference sequence). This CDR3 is 15 amino acids long. CDR3: CASSRGQVNNQPQHF. CDR3 nucleotide sequence: TGTGCCAGTAGTAGGGGACAGGTCAACAATCAGCCCCAGCATTTT.

In nucleotides, the CDR3 is TGTGCCAGCAGTTTGAGTAGACACGAGCAGTTCTTC. Protein product: CASSLSRHEQFF. V gene TRBV28 combines with J gene TRBJ2-1; no clear D gene. This CDR3 region has 12 residues. The ends were cut back, 3 bases at V and 10 bases at J, with 10 bases in the middle. Germline lookup yields CDR1 MDHEN and CDR2 SYDVKM.

The chain employs TRBV19 and TRBJ2-7; D perhaps matches TRBD1 (6 bases). Trimming shortened V by 5 bases and J by 2 bases, and 13 bases separated the two germline ends. This CDR3 is 14 amino acids long. Looked up from germline, CDR1 is LNHDA and CDR2 is SQIVND (reference sequence). The CDR3 DNA sequence: TGTGCCAGTAGTCCTGGGACAACCACCTACGAGCAGTACTTC. It codes for CASSPGTTTYEQYF. The whole variable domain, filled in from reference TRBV19 and TRBJ2-7, reads DGGITQSPKYLFRKEGQNVTLSCEQNLNHDAMYWYRQDPGQGLRLIYYSQIVNDFQKGDIAEGYSVSREKKESFPLTVTSAQKNPTAFYLCASSPGTTTYEQYFGPGTRLTVT.